A single sample gave rise to the 5 T cell receptor beta chains below, sequenced in a study of CD8 T cells in Susac syndrome. Random hexamers were used to reverse transcribe the RNA input (roughly 0.5 to 1 ug). TCRdb re-called the immunoSEQ multiplex PCR reads with MiXCR, one entry per CDR3 protein. The sample lists around 150,000 distinct CDR3 sequences, 85% to 95% occurring once. The sequenced sample was CD4+ T cells from PBMCs. Source of these receptors: a human donor with Susac syndrome.

The chain carries TRBV5-4 and TRBJ2-7; 7 bases are shared with TRBD1. CDR3 length: 14 amino acids. Per germline, CDR1 SGHNT and CDR2 YYREEE (reference sequence). The junction had 5 bases not matched to a gene; V was cut back by 4 bases and J by 1 base. The DNA for the CDR3 is TGTGCCAGCAGCAGGGACAGTTCTTCCTACGAGCAGTACTTC. Translation: CASSRDSSSYEQYF.

The rearrangement uses TRBV24-1 and TRBJ2-2; D remains ambiguous. CDR3 length equals 12 residues. The V end was cut by 10 bases, the J end by 1 base, with 6 bases between. The germline V gene encodes CDR1 KGHDR and CDR2 SFDVKD. The CDR3 region has the DNA TGTGCCACTGGAGAGAACACCGGGGAGCTGTTTTTT. It yields the protein CATGENTGELFF.

The chain has TRBV28 and TRBJ1-5, with no clear D. This CDR3 region has 15 residues. The V end lost 9 bases, the J end lost 0 bases, and 15 bases lay between the germline ends. In germline, CDR1 is MDHEN, CDR2 SYDVKM. In DNA form, the CDR3 reads TGTGCCAGTTTGATTCAGGCGAATAGCAATCAGCCCCAGCATTTT. It is translated as CASLIQANSNQPQHF.

This sequence joins TRBV29-1 and TRBJ1-2, with D maybe TRBD1 (5 bases). This CDR3 contains 14 residues. V was shortened by 6 bases and J by 2 bases, with 16 bases between the two germline ends. The germline V gene encodes CDR1 SQVTM and CDR2 ANQGSEA. The CDR3 protein is CSVTTGSGNYGYTF. The CDR3 coding sequence is TGCAGCGTCACAACAGGCTCGGGCAACTATGGCTACACCTTC. Full variable domain (outside the CDR3, taken from reference TRBV29-1 and TRBJ1-2): SAVISQKPSRDICQRGTSLTIQCQVDSQVTMMFWYRQQPGQSLTLIATANQGSEATYESGFVIDKFPISRPNLTFSTLTVSNMSPEDSSIYLCSVTTGSGNYGYTFGSGTRLTVV.

V and J are TRBV3-1 and TRBJ1-1; D unresolved. Germline V gene lookup returns CDR1 LGHDT and CDR2 YNNKEL (reference sequence). This CDR3 is 13 amino acids long. With 4 bases removed from V and 4 bases from J, the gap between germline ends came to 10 bases. The CDR3 protein is CASSRALGTEAFF. CDR3 DNA sequence: TGTGCCAGCAGCCGGGCTCTAGGCACTGAAGCTTTCTTT. Combining the CDR3 with reference TRBV3-1 and TRBJ1-1 gives the whole variable domain DTAVSQTPKYLVTQMGNDKSIKCEQNLGHDTMYWYKQDSKKFLKIMFSYNNKELIINETVPNRFSPKSPDKAHLNLHINSLELGDSAVYFCASSRALGTEAFFGQGTRLTVV.